This entry features one T cell receptor (beta chain) sequence. The germline V gene has CDR1 SEHNR and CDR2 FQNEAQ (reference sequence). The CDR3 is 16 amino acids. The V end lost 3 bases, the J end lost 4 bases, and 19 bases lay between the germline ends. Combining a sample-barcoded 5' primer with a J-beta primer mix, a second PCR ran for about 7 to 12 cycles. TCRdb reprocessed the 5' RACE reads with MiXCR, giving one entry per CDR3 protein. Of roughly 1.9 million distinct CDR3 sequences listed, 35% to 50% are singletons. This sample is part of a study of blood T cells in healthy people across ages. Study-level information: Every two T cells gave about one barcoded beta molecule via template switching.

The chain joins TRBV7-9 to TRBJ2-7, with D possibly called TRBD1 or TRBD2 (5 bases each). The source material was blood. The clonotype comes from a human donor in good health. The CDR3 bases are TGTGCCAGCAGCTTGCCTACCGGGGACCTTGGGTACGAGCAGTACTTC. This sequence encodes CASSLPTGDLGYEQYF.